These 30 T cell receptor beta chains were sequenced from one sample in a study of OX40 agonist ivuxolimab in advanced cancers. Produced via immunoSEQ multiplex PCR; TCRdb's table is partial and in-frame only. This repertoire shows a few thousand clones, 70% to 75% found once; its top ten account for roughly 85%. The source material was CD4+ or CD8+ T cells sorted from blood, sampled in a trial of the OX40 agonist ivuxolimab. These receptors were collected from an adult with an advanced solid tumor such as melanoma, head and neck, liver or kidney cancer.

Within the sample, this clone is large (0.1 to 1%). The sample has other DNA sequences that encode this CDR3 too. V usage is TRBV30 and J usage is TRBJ1-5; no reliable D call. The ends were cut back, 0 bases at V and 4 bases at J, with 7 bases in the middle. Germline V gives CDR1 GTSNPN, CDR2 SVGIG (reference sequence). This CDR3 contains 13 residues. In nucleotides, the CDR3 is TGTGCCTGGAGTGTCGCGGGGAATCAGCCCCAGCATTTT. Amino acids: CAWSVAGNQPQHF.

CDR3 coding DNA: TGTGCCAGCAGCCCCACAGGGGGAACCACAGATACGCAGTATTTT. Translated, it gives CASSPTGGTTDTQYF. The rearrangement uses TRBV11-2 and TRBJ2-3, with TRBD1 matching over 8 bases. The CDR3 is 15 residues long. V dropped 5 bases and J dropped 2; count of bases not matched to a gene: 6. From germline, CDR1 is SGHAT and CDR2 FQNNGV.

V is TRBV6-6 and J is TRBJ2-7; TRBD1 is a possible D gene (5 bases). This CDR3 spans 14 amino acids. Germline CDR1 MNHNY, CDR2 SVGAGI (reference sequence). V lost 0 bases, J lost 3 bases, and 9 bases lay in between. The CDR3 reads CASSYSGQYYEQYF. The CDR3, as DNA: TGTGCCAGCAGTTACTCTGGACAATACTACGAGCAGTACTTC.

This clone was observed a few times. The chain carries TRBV5-1 and TRBJ1-1; D unclear. Between the trimmed V and J ends, which lost 0 bases and 1 base, there was a span of 4 bases. This CDR3 comprises 13 residues. Looked up from germline, CDR1 is SGHRS and CDR2 is YFSETQ. The CDR3 DNA reads TGCGCCAGCAGCTTGGGGAAGAACACTGAAGCTTTCTTT. It codes for CASSLGKNTEAFF.

This clone turned up a few times. The chain carries TRBV9 and TRBJ2-1; TRBD2 is a possible D gene (6 bases). Trimming pared 3 bases from V and 0 bases from J, leaving 10 bases between. This CDR3 region has 15 residues. Germline loops: CDR1 SGDLS, CDR2 YYNGEE. CDR3 in DNA: TGTGCCAGCAGCGATAGCGGATCCTCCTACAATGAGCAGTTCTTC. The encoded protein is CASSDSGSSYNEQFF.

CDR3: CASSLRGTSYEQYF. In DNA form, the CDR3 reads TGTGCCAGCAGCCTCAGAGGAACCTCCTACGAGCAGTACTTC. The chain carries TRBV27 and TRBJ2-7; D remains unclear. Per germline, CDR1 MNHEY and CDR2 SMNVEV (reference sequence). The ends were cut back, 6 bases at V and 0 bases at J, with 12 bases in the middle. This CDR3 contains 14 residues.

This clone was counted between two and nine times. V is TRBV5-8 and J is TRBJ2-4, with a tentative D call TRBD1 (6 bases). The CDR3 consists of 15 residues. Germline loops: CDR1 SGHTS, CDR2 YDEGEE. With 2 bases removed from V and 4 bases from J, the gap between germline ends came to 13 bases. In nucleotides, the CDR3 is TGTGCCAGCAGCTTACGGGCAGGGGTAAAAAACATTCAGTACTTC. Translating it yields CASSLRAGVKNIQYF. Combining the CDR3 with reference TRBV5-8 and TRBJ2-4 gives the whole variable domain EAGVTQSPTHLIKTRGQQATLRCSPISGHTSVYWYQQALGLGLQFLLWYDEGEERNRGNFPPRFSGRQFPNYSSELNVNALELEDSALYLCASSLRAGVKNIQYFGAGTRLSVL.

CDR3 residues: CASSLGLNYDEQFF. CDR3 DNA: TGTGCCAGCAGTCTGGGACTAAATTACGATGAGCAGTTCTTC. The chain employs TRBV2 and TRBJ2-1; the match to TRBD2 covers 7 bases. The V and J ends lost 5 bases and 8 bases, in that order; junction bases with no gene match: 9. The CDR3 runs to 14 residues. From germline, CDR1 is SNHLY and CDR2 FYNNEI. Variable domain in full (rest from reference TRBV2 and TRBJ2-1): EPEVTQTPSHQVTQMGQEVILRCVPISNHLYFYWYRQILGQKVEFLVSFYNNEISEKSEIFDDQFSVERPDGSNFTLKIRSTKLEDSAMYFCASSLGLNYDEQFFGPGTRLTVL.

This clone showed up just once. The chain has TRBV6-5 and TRBJ2-6; D ambiguous. The V end was cut by 0 bases, the J end by 3 bases, with 3 bases between. The germline CDR1 and CDR2 sequences are MNHEY and SVGAGI. The CDR3 runs 14 residues. The CDR3 region is CASSYSLGANVLTF. CDR3 coding DNA: TGTGCCAGCAGTTACTCACTTGGGGCCAACGTCCTGACTTTC.

J is TRBJ1-1 and V is TRBV30; D call uncertain. The CDR3 has 14 amino acids. V was shortened by 0 bases and J by 5 bases, with 13 bases between the two germline ends. The germline V gene has CDR1 GTSNPN and CDR2 SVGIG (reference sequence). CDR3 in amino acids: CAWSVVGMGTEAFF. CDR3 bases: TGTGCCTGGAGTGTAGTCGGTATGGGGACTGAAGCTTTCTTT.

This chain connects TRBV29-1 to TRBJ2-7; TRBD1 aligns across 9 bases. Looked up from germline, CDR1 is SQVTM and CDR2 is ANQGSEA. The CDR3 sequence is 13 residues long. V lost 7 bases and J lost 4; bases outside the gene matches: 8. The CDR3 protein is CSASSGQGYEQYF. For the CDR3, the DNA is TGCAGCGCGAGTTCGGGACAGGGTTACGAGCAGTACTTC.

The rearrangement joins TRBV10-2 to TRBJ2-2, with 13 bases fitting TRBD2. The CDR3 sequence is 16 residues long. J gave up 7 bases and V 6 bases, and 8 bases lay outside the gene matches. Germline CDR1 is WSHSY and CDR2 is SAAADI. DNA of the CDR3: TGCGCCAGCAGCCCCACTAGCGGGGGGGCCTTCGGGGAGCTGTTTTTT. This gives the protein CASSPTSGGAFGELFF.

There are a few counts of this clone. The chain uses TRBV11-2 and TRBJ2-5; tentatively, D is TRBD1 (5 bases). V lost 2 bases, J lost 3 bases, and 13 bases lay in between. The CDR3 is made up of 15 amino acids. The germline gives CDR1 SGHAT, CDR2 FQNNGV. The CDR3 sequence: CASSLPRTREETQYF. As DNA, the CDR3 is TGTGCCAGCAGCTTACCGCGGACCAGGGAAGAGACCCAGTACTTC.

The rearrangement joins TRBV29-1 to TRBJ2-1; 11 bases map to TRBD1. The CDR3 spans 14 residues. Germline lookup yields CDR1 SQVTM and CDR2 ANQGSEA. V gave up 7 bases and J gave up 10 bases; unmatched junction bases: 12. The CDR3: CSGSGQGATGEQFF. Here the CDR3 DNA reads TGCAGCGGGTCAGGACAGGGGGCGACGGGGGAGCAGTTCTTC.

The J gene is TRBJ1-5, the V gene TRBV9; D gene ambiguous. This CDR3 comprises 14 residues. Germline values: CDR1 SGDLS, CDR2 YYNGEE. Trimming left V 4 bases short and J 3 bases short, with 11 bases between. CDR3 in DNA: TGTGCCAGCAGCCCTGGGAACTTCAATCAGCCCCAGCATTTT. Its protein product is CASSPGNFNQPQHF.

This rearrangement joins TRBV6-1 to TRBJ1-5; no clear D gene. The germline CDR1 and CDR2 sequences are MNHNS and SASEGT. CDR3 size: 11 residues. V was clipped by 4 bases and J by 6 bases, with 4 bases between them. The CDR3 coding sequence is TGTGCCAGCAGTGGCAGTCAGCCCCAGCATTTT. Amino acid sequence: CASSGSQPQHF.

The rearrangement uses TRBV6-1 and TRBJ2-2; D is ambiguous. The V gene's germline CDR1 is MNHNS and CDR2 SASEGT. V was trimmed by 3 bases and J by 1 base, leaving 3 bases between them. CDR3 length: 13 residues. Written as DNA, the CDR3 is TGTGCCAGCAGTGACGGGAACACCGGGGAGCTGTTTTTT. Translation gives CASSDGNTGELFF.

The V call is TRBV19, the J call TRBJ1-1; the D is unclear. CDR1 and CDR2 from the germline V gene are LNHDA and SQIVND (reference sequence). The CDR3 covers 12 residues. V dropped 5 bases and J dropped 4 bases, with 8 bases sitting between them. The CDR3 coding sequence is TGTGCCAGTAGTTTGGGGATCACTGAAGCTTTCTTT. It translates to CASSLGITEAFF.

The chain combines TRBV28 with TRBJ1-2, with a tentative D call TRBD1 (5 bases). This CDR3 is built from 13 residues. The V gene's germline CDR1 is MDHEN and CDR2 SYDVKM. The V end lost 3 bases, the J end lost 2 bases, and 7 bases lay between the germline ends. CDR3 loop: CASSLDINYGYTF. CDR3 nucleotides: TGTGCCAGCAGTTTGGACATCAACTATGGCTACACCTTC.

The V gene is TRBV7-6, the J gene TRBJ2-7; D perhaps matches TRBD1 (5 bases). V lost 1 base to trimming and J lost 2 bases, with 12 bases between them. CDR1 is SGHVS, CDR2 FNYEAQ, per germline. The CDR3 has 15 amino acids. CDR3 residues: CASSLVGQGTYEQYF. DNA for the CDR3: TGTGCCAGCAGCTTAGTTGGGCAGGGAACCTACGAGCAGTACTTC.

The CDR3 DNA reads TGTGCCAGCAGTTCTCCGCCCGAAGCGGGGGAAGGATACGAGCAGTACTTC. This encodes CASSSPPEAGEGYEQYF. This chain uses TRBV28 with TRBJ2-7, with 8 nucleotides matching TRBD2. Unmatched junction bases numbered 15, after V lost 4 bases and J lost 4 bases. This CDR3 is built from 17 residues. Germline V lookup: CDR1 MDHEN, CDR2 SYDVKM.

The V gene is TRBV6-1, the J gene TRBJ2-1; D gene uncertain. CDR1 is MNHNS, CDR2 SASEGT, per germline. Trimming cost V 8 bases and J 8 bases, with 10 bases left between them. The CDR3 is made up of 11 amino acids. The CDR3 reads CASAFGDEQFF. Written as DNA, the CDR3 is TGTGCCAGCGCCTTTGGGGATGAGCAGTTCTTC.

V usage is TRBV7-3 and J usage is TRBJ2-2, with D hard to call. The germline V gene has CDR1 SGHTA and CDR2 FQGTGA. Deletions cut 3 bases from V and 4 bases from J, with 3 bases between. CDR3 size: 12 residues. In nucleotides, the CDR3 is TGTGCCAGCAGCTTTCCCACCGGGGAGCTGTTTTTT. It is translated as CASSFPTGELFF.

This clone was seen a handful of times. This rearrangement joins TRBV6-5 to TRBJ1-1, with TRBD1 as a possible D gene (6 bases). This CDR3 contains 14 residues. Per the germline V gene, CDR1 is MNHEY and CDR2 is SVGAGI. Trimming left V 6 bases short and J 3 bases short, with 14 bases between. CDR3 in DNA: TGTGCCAGCAGGTACAGGGATCTCGACACTGAAGCTTTCTTT. The encoded protein is CASRYRDLDTEAFF.

This chain connects TRBV27 to TRBJ1-1; 9 bases map to TRBD1. CDR1 and CDR2 (germline): MNHEY, SMNVEV (reference sequence). V lost 9 bases to trimming and J lost 0 bases; unmatched junction nucleotides: 14. This CDR3 spans 17 amino acids. CDR3 sequence reads: CARIELDRGVMNTEAFF. In DNA, the CDR3 is TGTGCCAGGATAGAACTCGACAGGGGGGTTATGAACACTGAAGCTTTCTTT.

This clone was seen repeatedly, ten times or more. The chain links TRBV15 to TRBJ2-5; D gene unclear. Trimming left V 5 bases short and J 5 bases short, with 18 bases between. The CDR3 loop spans 15 amino acids. Germline CDR1 and CDR2: LNHNV and YYDKDF (reference sequence). The CDR3 sequence is CATSFGPSLAETQYF. Written as DNA, the CDR3 is TGTGCCACCAGCTTCGGACCGTCTCTTGCGGAGACCCAGTACTTC. The full variable domain, with the rest looked up from reference TRBV15 and TRBJ2-5, is DAMVIQNPRYQVTQFGKPVTLSCSQTLNHNVMYWYQQKSSQAPKLLFHYYDKDFNNEADTPDNFQSRRPNTSFCFLDIRSPGLGDTAMYLCATSFGPSLAETQYFGPGTRLLVL.

The chain joins TRBV11-2 to TRBJ2-7; D is unresolved. The CDR3 length is 14 residues. V was pared by 2 bases and J by 6 bases, with 14 bases between. The V gene's germline CDR1 is SGHAT and CDR2 FQNNGV. The CDR3 DNA is TGTGCCAGCAGCTTAAGCTTCCCCCCAGTCGAGCAGTACTTC. Amino acid sequence: CASSLSFPPVEQYF.

The rearrangement joins TRBV11-2 to TRBJ1-6; D remains unclear. Germline lookup yields CDR1 SGHAT and CDR2 FQNNGV. Between the trimmed V and J ends, which lost 3 bases and 7 bases, there was a span of 7 bases. The CDR3 runs 13 residues. The CDR3 loop reads CASSFEGNSPLHF. CDR3 sequence (DNA): TGTGCCAGCAGCTTTGAAGGGAATTCACCCCTCCACTTT.

This clone was detected once. The rearrangement joins TRBV5-6 to TRBJ2-7, with TRBD1 identical over 8 bases. Germline loops: CDR1 SGHDT, CDR2 YYEEEE. CDR3 size: 14 residues. The V gene end was trimmed by 4 bases and the J gene end by 1 base; junction bases not matched to a gene: 4. CDR3 coding DNA: TGTGCCAGCAGCACAGGACAGGGTTCCTACGAGCAGTACTTC. This sequence encodes CASSTGQGSYEQYF. Filled out from reference TRBV5-6 and TRBJ2-7, the complete variable domain reads DAGVTQSPTHLIKTRGQQVTLRCSPKSGHDTVSWYQQALGQGPQFIFQYYEEEERQRGNFPDRFSGHQFPNYSSELNVNALLLGDSALYLCASSTGQGSYEQYFGPGTRLTVT.

V is TRBV30 and J is TRBJ2-1; 10 nucleotides line up with TRBD2. With 4 bases clipped from V and 0 bases from J, the junction kept 0 bases outside the gene matches. CDR3 length: 14 residues. CDR1 and CDR2 (germline): GTSNPN, SVGIG (reference sequence). The CDR3 protein is CAWTSGSSYNEQFF. CDR3 DNA sequence: TGTGCCTGGACTAGCGGGAGCTCCTACAATGAGCAGTTCTTC. The variable domain in full, with the rest retrieved from reference TRBV30 and TRBJ2-1, is SQTIHQWPATLVQPVGSPLSLECTVEGTSNPNLYWYRQAAGRGLQLLFYSVGIGQISSEVPQNLSASRPQDRQFILSSKKLLLSDSGFYLCAWTSGSSYNEQFFGPGTRLTVL.